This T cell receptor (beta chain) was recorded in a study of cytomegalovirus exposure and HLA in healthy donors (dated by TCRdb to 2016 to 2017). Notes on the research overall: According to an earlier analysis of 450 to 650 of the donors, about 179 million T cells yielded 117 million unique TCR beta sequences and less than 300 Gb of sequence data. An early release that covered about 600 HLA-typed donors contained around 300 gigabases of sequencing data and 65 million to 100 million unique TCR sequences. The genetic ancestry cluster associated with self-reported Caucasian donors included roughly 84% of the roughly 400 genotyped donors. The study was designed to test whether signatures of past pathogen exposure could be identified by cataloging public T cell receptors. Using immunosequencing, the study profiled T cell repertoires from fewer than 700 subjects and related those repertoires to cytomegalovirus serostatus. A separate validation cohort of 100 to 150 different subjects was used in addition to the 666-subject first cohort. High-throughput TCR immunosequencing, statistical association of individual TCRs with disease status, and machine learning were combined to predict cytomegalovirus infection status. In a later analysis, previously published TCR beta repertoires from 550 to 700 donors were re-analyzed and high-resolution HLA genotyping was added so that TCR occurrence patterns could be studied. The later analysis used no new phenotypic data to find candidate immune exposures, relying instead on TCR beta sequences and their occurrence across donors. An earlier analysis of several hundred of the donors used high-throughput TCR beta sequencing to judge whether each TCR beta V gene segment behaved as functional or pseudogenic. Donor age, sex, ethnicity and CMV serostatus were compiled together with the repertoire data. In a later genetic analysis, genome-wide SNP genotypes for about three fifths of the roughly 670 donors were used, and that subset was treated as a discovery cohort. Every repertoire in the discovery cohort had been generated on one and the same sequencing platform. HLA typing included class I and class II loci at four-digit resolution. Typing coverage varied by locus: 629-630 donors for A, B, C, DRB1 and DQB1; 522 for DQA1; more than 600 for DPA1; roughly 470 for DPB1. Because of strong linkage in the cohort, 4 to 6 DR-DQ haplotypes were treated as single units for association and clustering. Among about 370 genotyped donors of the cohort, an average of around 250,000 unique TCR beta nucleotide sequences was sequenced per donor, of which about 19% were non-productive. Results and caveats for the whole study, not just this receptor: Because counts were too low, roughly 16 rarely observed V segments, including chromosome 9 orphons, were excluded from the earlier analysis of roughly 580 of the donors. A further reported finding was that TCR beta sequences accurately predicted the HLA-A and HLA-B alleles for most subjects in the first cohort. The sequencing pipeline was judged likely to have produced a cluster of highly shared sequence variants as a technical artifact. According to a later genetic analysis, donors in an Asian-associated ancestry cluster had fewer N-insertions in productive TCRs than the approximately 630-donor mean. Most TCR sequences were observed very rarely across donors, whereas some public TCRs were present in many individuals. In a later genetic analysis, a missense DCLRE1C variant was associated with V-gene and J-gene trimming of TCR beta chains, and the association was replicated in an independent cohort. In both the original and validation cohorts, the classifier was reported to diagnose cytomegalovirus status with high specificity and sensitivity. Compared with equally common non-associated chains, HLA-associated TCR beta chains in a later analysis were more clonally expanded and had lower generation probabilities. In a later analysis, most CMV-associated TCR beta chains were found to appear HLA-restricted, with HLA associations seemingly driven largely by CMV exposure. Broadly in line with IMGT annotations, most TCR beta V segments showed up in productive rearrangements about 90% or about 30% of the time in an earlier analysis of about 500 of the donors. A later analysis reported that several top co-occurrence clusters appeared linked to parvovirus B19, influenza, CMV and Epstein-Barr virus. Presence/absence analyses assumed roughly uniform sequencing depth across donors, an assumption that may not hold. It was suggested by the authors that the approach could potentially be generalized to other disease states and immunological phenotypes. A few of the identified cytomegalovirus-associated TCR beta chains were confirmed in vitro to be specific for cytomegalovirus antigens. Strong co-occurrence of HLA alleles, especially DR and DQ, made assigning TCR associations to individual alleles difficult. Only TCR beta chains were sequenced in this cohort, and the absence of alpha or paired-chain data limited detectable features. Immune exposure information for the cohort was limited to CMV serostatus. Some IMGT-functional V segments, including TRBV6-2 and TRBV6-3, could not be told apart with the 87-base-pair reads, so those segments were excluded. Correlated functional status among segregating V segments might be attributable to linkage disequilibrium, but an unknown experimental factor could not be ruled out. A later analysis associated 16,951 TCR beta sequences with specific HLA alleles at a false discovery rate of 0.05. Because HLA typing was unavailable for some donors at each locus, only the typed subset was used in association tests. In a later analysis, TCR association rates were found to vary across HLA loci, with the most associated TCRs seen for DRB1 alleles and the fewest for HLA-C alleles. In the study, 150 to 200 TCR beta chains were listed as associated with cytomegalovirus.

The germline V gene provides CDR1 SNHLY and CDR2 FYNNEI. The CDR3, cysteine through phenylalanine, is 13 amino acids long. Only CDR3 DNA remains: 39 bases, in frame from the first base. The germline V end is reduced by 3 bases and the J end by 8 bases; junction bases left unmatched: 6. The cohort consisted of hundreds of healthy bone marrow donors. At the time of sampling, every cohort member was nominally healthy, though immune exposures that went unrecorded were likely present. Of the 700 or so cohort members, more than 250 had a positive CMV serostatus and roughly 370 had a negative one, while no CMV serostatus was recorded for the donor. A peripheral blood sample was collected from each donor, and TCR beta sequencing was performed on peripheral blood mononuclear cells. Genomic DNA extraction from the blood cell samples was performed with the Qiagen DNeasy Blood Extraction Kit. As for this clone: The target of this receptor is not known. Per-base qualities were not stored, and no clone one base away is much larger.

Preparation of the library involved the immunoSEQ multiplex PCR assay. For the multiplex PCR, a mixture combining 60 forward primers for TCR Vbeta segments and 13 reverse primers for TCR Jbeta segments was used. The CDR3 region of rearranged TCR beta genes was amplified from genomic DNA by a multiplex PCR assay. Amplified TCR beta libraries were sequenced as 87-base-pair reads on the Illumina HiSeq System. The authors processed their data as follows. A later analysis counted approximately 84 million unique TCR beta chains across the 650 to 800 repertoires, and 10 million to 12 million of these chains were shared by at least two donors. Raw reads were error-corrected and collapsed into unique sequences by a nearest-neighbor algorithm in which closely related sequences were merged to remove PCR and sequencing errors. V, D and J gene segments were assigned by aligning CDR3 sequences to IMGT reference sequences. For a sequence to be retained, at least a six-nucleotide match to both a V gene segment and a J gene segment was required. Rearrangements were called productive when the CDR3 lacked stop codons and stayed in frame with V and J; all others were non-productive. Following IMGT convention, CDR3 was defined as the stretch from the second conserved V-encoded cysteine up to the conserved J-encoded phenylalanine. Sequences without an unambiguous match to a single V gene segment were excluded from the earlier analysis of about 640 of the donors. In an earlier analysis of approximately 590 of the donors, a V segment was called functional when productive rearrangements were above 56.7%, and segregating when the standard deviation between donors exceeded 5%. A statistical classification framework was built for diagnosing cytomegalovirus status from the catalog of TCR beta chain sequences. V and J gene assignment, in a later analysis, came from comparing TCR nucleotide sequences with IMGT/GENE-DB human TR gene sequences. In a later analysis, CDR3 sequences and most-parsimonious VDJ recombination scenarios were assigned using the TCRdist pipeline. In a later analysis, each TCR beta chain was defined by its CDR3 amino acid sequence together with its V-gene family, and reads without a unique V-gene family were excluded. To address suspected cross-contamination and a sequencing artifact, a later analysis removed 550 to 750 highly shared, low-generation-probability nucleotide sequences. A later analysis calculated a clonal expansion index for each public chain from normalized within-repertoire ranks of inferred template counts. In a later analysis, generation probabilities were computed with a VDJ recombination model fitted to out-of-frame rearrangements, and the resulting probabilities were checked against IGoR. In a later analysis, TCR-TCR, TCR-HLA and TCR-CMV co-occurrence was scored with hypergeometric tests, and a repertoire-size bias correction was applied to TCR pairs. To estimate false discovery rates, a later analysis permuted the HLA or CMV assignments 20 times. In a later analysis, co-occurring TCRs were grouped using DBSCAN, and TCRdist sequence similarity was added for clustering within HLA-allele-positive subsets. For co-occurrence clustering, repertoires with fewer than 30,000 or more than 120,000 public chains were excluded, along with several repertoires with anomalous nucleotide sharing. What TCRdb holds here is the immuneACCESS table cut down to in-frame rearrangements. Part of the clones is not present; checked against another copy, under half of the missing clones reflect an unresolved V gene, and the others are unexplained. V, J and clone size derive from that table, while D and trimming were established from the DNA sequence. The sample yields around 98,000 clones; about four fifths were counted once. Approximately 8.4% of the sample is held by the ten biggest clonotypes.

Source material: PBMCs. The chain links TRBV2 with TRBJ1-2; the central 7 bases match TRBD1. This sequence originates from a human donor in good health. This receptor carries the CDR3 CASSEVQGKGYTF. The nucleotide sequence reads TGTGCCAGCAGTGAGGTACAGGGGAAAGGCTACACCTTC.